The present T cell receptor beta chain was sequenced within a study of OX40 agonist ivuxolimab in advanced cancers. V was clipped by 0 bases and J by 7 bases, with 10 bases between them. The germline gives CDR1 SGHRS, CDR2 YFSETQ. There are 13 residues in the CDR3. On this clone: Antigen: not known.

Clones were sequenced by immunoSEQ multiplex PCR, and TCRdb holds only the in-frame ones, with some missing. This sample yields approximately 70,000 clones, of which approximately 90% are seen a single time; 0.25% to 0.3% belongs to the top ten. Overall study results and limits: More expanded clones were found, on average, in CD8+ than in CD4+ T cells.

Sequencing used CD4+ or CD8+ T cells sorted from blood, obtained in a trial of the OX40 agonist ivuxolimab. The TCR was taken from an adult with an advanced solid tumor such as melanoma, head and neck, liver or kidney cancer. This sequence joins TRBV5-1 and TRBJ1-1, with D possibly being TRBD1 (6 bases). CDR3 sequence: CASSLERGGEAFF. The CDR3 DNA reads as TGCGCCAGCAGCTTGGAAAGAGGGGGTGAAGCTTTCTTT.